The source of this TCR beta chain is a study of radiotherapy plus CTLA-4 blockade in lung cancer. Data came from immunoSEQ multiplex PCR; TCRdb stores just in-frame clones and leaves some out. The table records some 94,000 clones, 80% to 85% of them present only once. Germline CDR1 SGHKS, CDR2 YYEKEE (reference sequence). The CDR3 is 15 amino acids. Trimming cost V 5 bases and J 3 bases; bases outside gene matches: 8. The V and J genes are TRBV5-5 and TRBJ1-5, with 7 bases matching TRBD1. The sequence derives from a human donor with non-small cell lung cancer that progressed on radiotherapy plus ipilimumab. The sample consisted of peripheral blood, taken from a patient treated with radiotherapy plus ipilimumab. CDR3 sequence reads: CASSYRDSNNQPQHF. Here the CDR3 DNA reads TGTGCCAGCAGTTACCGGGACAGTAACAATCAGCCCCAGCATTTT.